Sequencing of this TCR beta chain was carried out in a study of shared clonotypes between healthy human individuals. Turning to the study itself: Per donor, CD8 memory used one plate, CD8 naive used two, CD4 memory used three and CD4 naive used three.

The study's findings and limits: Several donors had around 5% of their naive CD4 clonotypes in common.

Each cell subset's genomic DNA was divided evenly among several immunoSEQ plates. Clones were read by immunoSEQ multiplex PCR, and TCRdb kept only the in-frame ones, dropping some. The sample has over 850,000 clones, 75% to 80% seen once. Note on this clone: What it binds is unknown. This CDR3 is also generated by other DNA sequences in the sample.

J lost 4 bases, V lost 4 bases, and 0 bases had no gene match. CDR1 and CDR2 (germline): SQVTM, ANQGSEA. This CDR3 comprises 11 residues. The rearrangement joins TRBV29-1 to TRBJ2-7, with 8 bases identical to TRBD1. Source material: memory CD4+ T cells from PBMCs. Subset indicated: CD45RA-negative fraction. The TCR sequence derives from a man aged 18 to 35 in good health. Some clones in this sample may be carry-over from other donors' samples. CDR3 sequence (DNA): TGCAGCGTTGGGACAGGGTACGAGCAGTACTTC. Translation: CSVGTGYEQYF.